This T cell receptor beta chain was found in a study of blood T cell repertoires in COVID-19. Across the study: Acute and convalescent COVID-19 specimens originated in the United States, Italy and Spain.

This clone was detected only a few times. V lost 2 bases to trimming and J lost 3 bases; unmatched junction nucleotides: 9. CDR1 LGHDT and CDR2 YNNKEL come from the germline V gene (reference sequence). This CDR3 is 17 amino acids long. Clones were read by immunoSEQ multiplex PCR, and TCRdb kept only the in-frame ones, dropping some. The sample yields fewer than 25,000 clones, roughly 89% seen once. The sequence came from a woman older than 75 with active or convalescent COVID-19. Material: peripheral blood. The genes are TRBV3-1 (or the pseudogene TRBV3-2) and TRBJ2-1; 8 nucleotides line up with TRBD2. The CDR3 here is CASSQTSGGQLYNEQFF. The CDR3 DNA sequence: TGTGCCAGCAGCCAAACTAGCGGAGGGCAGCTCTACAATGAGCAGTTCTTC.